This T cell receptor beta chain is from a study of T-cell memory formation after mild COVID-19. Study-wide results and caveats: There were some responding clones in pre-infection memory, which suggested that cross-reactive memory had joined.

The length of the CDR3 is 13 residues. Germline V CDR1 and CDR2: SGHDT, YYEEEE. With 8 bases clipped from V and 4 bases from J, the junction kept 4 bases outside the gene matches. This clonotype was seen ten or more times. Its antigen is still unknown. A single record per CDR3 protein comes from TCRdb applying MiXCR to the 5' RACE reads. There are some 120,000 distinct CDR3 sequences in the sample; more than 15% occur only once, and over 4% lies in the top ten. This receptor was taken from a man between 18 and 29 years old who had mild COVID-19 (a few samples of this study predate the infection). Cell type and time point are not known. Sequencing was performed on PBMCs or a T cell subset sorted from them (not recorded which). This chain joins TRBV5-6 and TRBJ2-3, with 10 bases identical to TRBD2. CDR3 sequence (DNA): TGTGCCAGTACTAGCGGGGTAGCAGATACGCAGTATTTT. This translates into CASTSGVADTQYF.